The 8 T cell receptor beta chains reported below all come from one sample, sequenced in a study of T cell responses to AZD1222 COVID-19 vaccine. Only in-frame clones appear in the TCRdb table, and some are missing; sequencing was by immunoSEQ multiplex PCR. The repertoire consists of some 180,000 clones, with 92% occurring once and the leading ten covering 1.6%. Sequenced material: peripheral blood, taken on day 0 of AZD1222 vaccination. Receptor source: an adult in good health.

The V gene is TRBV7-9, the J gene TRBJ2-5; D remains ambiguous. Trimming took 5 bases from V and 4 from J, leaving 8 bases between them. The germline CDR1 and CDR2 sequences are SEHNR and FQNEAQ (reference sequence). CDR3 length equals 12 residues. CDR3 protein: CASSLSPETQYF. The CDR3 DNA reads as TGTGCCAGCAGCCTATCCCCAGAGACCCAGTACTTC. Together with reference TRBV7-9 and TRBJ2-5, the CDR3 gives the full variable domain: DTGVSQNPRHKITKRGQNVTFRCDPISEHNRLYWYRQTLGQGPEFLTYFQNEAQLEKSRLLSDRFSAERPKGSFSTLEIQRTEQGDSAMYLCASSLSPETQYFGPGTRLLVL.

Here the CDR3 reads CATSRGGTQKWSLYNSPLHF. The DNA for the CDR3 is TGTGCCACCAGCAGGGGTGGAACCCAAAAATGGTCTCTATATAATTCACCCCTCCACTTT. V and J are TRBV15 and TRBJ1-6, with D unclear. The CDR3 has 20 residues. From germline, CDR1 is LNHNV and CDR2 YYDKDF (reference sequence). V was shortened by 3 bases and J by 4 bases, with 25 bases between the two germline ends.

The chain is built from TRBV6-5 and TRBJ2-2; D is uncertain. In germline, CDR1 is MNHEY, CDR2 SVGAGI. The CDR3 has 14 amino acids. The ends were cut back, 0 bases at V and 3 bases at J, with 5 bases in the middle. The CDR3 protein is CASSYSSDTGELFF. CDR3 DNA: TGTGCCAGCAGTTACTCGTCGGACACCGGGGAGCTGTTTTTT.

V gene TRBV5-1 combines with J gene TRBJ2-1, with D possibly being TRBD1 or TRBD2 (5 bases each). The V gene lost 4 bases and the J gene lost 4 bases, with 15 bases spanning the gap. Germline loops: CDR1 SGHRS, CDR2 YFSETQ. This CDR3 spans 15 amino acids. CDR3 region: CASSPRGAQYNEQFF. The CDR3 nucleotides read TGCGCCAGCAGCCCTCGAGGGGCACAATACAATGAGCAGTTCTTC.

V usage is TRBV21-1 and J usage is TRBJ1-2. TRBV21-1 is a listed pseudogene. The CDR3 length is 19 residues. CDR3 sequence reads: CASRQPLTTKFCTNYGYTF. The DNA for the CDR3 is TGTGCCAGCAGACAGCCACTAACTACGAAGTTTTGCACTAACTATGGCTACACCTTC.

The chain combines TRBV10-2 with TRBJ2-2; possibly TRBD1 for D (6 bases). The CDR3 covers 15 residues. CDR1 is WSHSY, CDR2 SAAADI, per germline. V was clipped by 5 bases and J by 5 bases, with 15 bases between them. CDR3 DNA: TGCGCCAGCAGTTTCCTTCTAGGGGGAACCGGGGAGCTGTTTTTT. Translating it yields CASSFLLGGTGELFF.

The V call is TRBV9, the J call TRBJ1-1; 12 nucleotides line up with TRBD1. CDR3 length: 14 amino acids. From germline, CDR1 is SGDLS and CDR2 YYNGEE. Trimming took 2 bases from V and 8 from J; bases not matched to a gene: 4. CDR3 sequence reads: CASSVVGTGGEAFF. As DNA, the CDR3 is TGTGCCAGCAGCGTCGTCGGGACAGGGGGCGAAGCTTTCTTT.

This chain links TRBV18 with TRBJ1-3; 8 bases are shared with TRBD1. V gave up 5 bases and J gave up 0 bases; unmatched junction bases: 6. CDR1 and CDR2 (germline): KGHSH, LQKENI. CDR3 size: 16 residues. The CDR3 nucleotides read TGTGCCAGCTCAACCGGACAGGGTCTCTCTGGAAACACCATATATTTT. This codes for CASSTGQGLSGNTIYF.